This TCR beta chain was identified in a study of circulating and synovial CD4+ cells in juvenile arthritis. Profiling relied on immunoSEQ multiplex PCR, and the TCRdb table lists in-frame clones only, not all of them. The sample has approximately 36,000 clones, about 94% seen once. Germline values: CDR1 SGHTA, CDR2 FQGNSA. This CDR3 is built from 14 residues. V was pared by 6 bases and J by 5 bases, with 7 bases of the junction left unmatched. The sequencing input was CD4+ T cells from blood. This TCR was sampled from a human donor with juvenile idiopathic arthritis. The chain uses TRBV7-2 and TRBJ1-1, with 9 bases matching TRBD1. CDR3 in amino acids: CASRTGGVATEAFF. The DNA for the CDR3 is TGTGCCAGCAGGACAGGGGGGGTAGCGACTGAAGCTTTCTTT.